This is a list of T cell receptor beta chains from one sample in a study of spatial heterogeneity in lung cancer. TCRdb fed the 5' RACE reads into MiXCR, producing one record per CDR3 protein. Of 49,000 or so distinct CDR3 sequences in the sample, about 12% are singletons; the top ten hold 42%. Sequenced here: PBMCs, sampled at surgery. Receptors were obtained from a female donor with early-stage non-small cell lung cancer. Each CDR3 is given with its conserved first and last residue. The order of the fields is J gene, clone size, V gene, D gene, CDR3 protein, CDR3 DNA. A D gene is named only where the DNA matches it firmly. Expanded clones get a size class; other rows say once, few or many, or leave the size out.

TRBJ2-1 many TRBV18 - CASSPPSRRGLYNEQFF TGTGCCAGCTCACCACCGTCTCGGCGGGGGCTTTACAATGAGCAGTTCTTC
TRBJ1-4 few TRBV29-1 - CSAARDGEKLFF TGCAGCGCGGCCAGGGACGGGGAAAAACTGTTTTTT
TRBJ1-3 many TRBV5-1 TRBD1 CASSAGQGSGNTIYF TGCGCCAGCAGCGCGGGACAGGGGTCTGGAAACACCATATATTTT
TRBJ2-7 - TRBV6-5 - CASRSTVRGREQYF TGTGCCAGCAGGAGTACGGTCCGGGGCCGCGAGCAGTACTTC
TRBJ1-5 - TRBV6-5 - CASSSEFNSNQPQHF TGTGCCAGCAGTTCCGAGTTTAATAGCAATCAGCCCCAGCATTTT
TRBJ1-2 few TRBV6-1 - CASSELDTRSNYGYTF TGTGCCAGCAGTGAATTGGACACCAGATCTAACTATGGCTACACCTTC
TRBJ1-1 - TRBV30 TRBD1 CAWLGQMNTEAFF TGTGCCTGGCTGGGACAGATGAACACTGAAGCTTTCTTT
TRBJ2-2 - TRBV6-6 - CASSYGRGGTGELFF TGTGCCAGCAGTTACGGCAGGGGGGGCACCGGGGAGCTGTTTTTT
TRBJ2-3 - TRBV4-1 - CASSQGLLRDTDTQYF TGCGCCAGCAGCCAAGGTCTCCTGCGGGACACAGATACGCAGTATTTT
TRBJ1-5 few TRBV27 - CASAFRGMHQPQHF TGTGCCAGCGCCTTCAGGGGAATGCATCAGCCCCAGCATTTT
TRBJ1-1 - TRBV20-1 TRBD1 CSAPARGQGVTMNTEAFF TGCAGTGCTCCCGCCCGGGGACAGGGGGTGACGATGAACACTGAAGCTTTCTTT
TRBJ1-5 many TRBV18 TRBD1 CASSPLGQGDQPQHF TGTGCCAGCTCACCCCTTGGACAGGGGGATCAGCCCCAGCATTTT
TRBJ2-1 few TRBV10-2 TRBD1 CASSRLGQGPNEQFF TGCGCCAGCAGTCGGCTGGGACAGGGGCCCAATGAGCAGTTCTTC
TRBJ2-7 - TRBV7-9 - CASRDSLTYEQYF TGTGCCAGCAGGGACTCCCTAACCTACGAGCAGTACTTC
TRBJ1-4 - TRBV20-1 - CSAESRGHPINEKLFF TGCAGTGCTGAGTCGAGGGGACACCCGATAAATGAAAAACTGTTTTTT
TRBJ2-5 few TRBV29-1 - CSVGDLGETQYF TGCAGCGTGGGGGACTTAGGAGAGACCCAGTACTTC
TRBJ1-3 few TRBV5-5 - CASSLITAGNTIYF TGTGCCAGCAGCTTGATCACAGCTGGAAACACCATATATTTT
TRBJ1-1 - TRBV15 - CATSRDRFSTAFF TGTGCCACCAGCAGAGACCGATTCAGCACGGCTTTCTTT
TRBJ1-5 - TRBV11-2 - CASSLGFPSNQPQHF TGTGCCAGCAGCTTGGGTTTCCCGAGCAATCAGCCCCAGCATTTT
TRBJ2-7 many TRBV7-2 TRBD1 CASSPLGQNNEQYF TGTGCCAGCAGCCCACTGGGACAGAACAACGAGCAGTACTTC
TRBJ1-6 many TRBV9 - CASSVTDNNSPLHF TGTGCCAGCAGCGTGACAGATAACAATTCACCCCTCCACTTT
TRBJ1-2 many TRBV12-3/TRBV12-4 - CASTPPGGVGYGYTF TGTGCCAGCACTCCCCCCGGGGGGGTGGGATATGGCTACACCTTC
TRBJ1-6 many TRBV27 - CASHTGLIDNSPLHF TGTGCCAGCCATACGGGGCTCATAGATAATTCACCCCTCCACTTT
TRBJ1-1 few TRBV28 - CASSGQGWTEAFF TGTGCCAGCAGTGGTCAGGGTTGGACTGAAGCTTTCTTT
TRBJ1-2 few TRBV9 - CASSSTSNYGYTF TGTGCCAGCAGCTCAACATCAAACTATGGCTACACCTTC
TRBJ2-5 many TRBV6-2/TRBV6-3 TRBD2 CASGEAGDQETQYF TGTGCCAGCGGGGAAGCGGGGGACCAAGAGACCCAGTACTTC
TRBJ1-2 many TRBV28 - CASNRETPTYGYTF TGTGCCAGCAACAGGGAAACCCCAACCTATGGCTACACCTTC
TRBJ2-1 many TRBV20-1 TRBD2 CSAASGTYNEQFF TGCAGTGCTGCTAGCGGCACCTACAATGAGCAGTTCTTC
TRBJ2-7 once TRBV11-1 - CASSVSGGRGPSYEQYF TGTGCCAGCAGCGTATCCGGGGGCCGGGGGCCCTCCTACGAGCAGTACTTC
TRBJ2-7 few TRBV13 - CATTRGIHSYEQYF TGTGCCACCACCCGGGGAATCCACTCCTACGAGCAGTACTTC
TRBJ2-7 few TRBV25-1 - CASSGQGREQYF TGTGCCAGCAGTGGTCAGGGTCGGGAGCAGTACTTC
TRBJ2-5 few TRBV5-1 - CASSLAGGRQETQYF TGCGCCAGCAGCTTGGCCGGGGGCAGACAAGAGACCCAGTACTTC
TRBJ1-4 - TRBV9 - CASSGGGIRTNEKLFF TGTGCCAGCAGCGGAGGGGGGATCAGGACTAATGAAAAACTGTTTTTT
TRBJ2-5 - TRBV19 TRBD2 CASSTGTRSSGETQYF TGTGCCAGTAGTACTGGGACTAGGTCTTCGGGGGAGACCCAGTACTTC
TRBJ2-7 few TRBV20-1 TRBD2 CSASSGRRSYEQYF TGCAGTGCTAGTAGCGGGCGGCGCTCCTACGAGCAGTACTTC
TRBJ2-1 - TRBV19 - CASRLEGPNEQFF TGTGCCAGTAGGCTAGAGGGGCCCAATGAGCAGTTCTTC